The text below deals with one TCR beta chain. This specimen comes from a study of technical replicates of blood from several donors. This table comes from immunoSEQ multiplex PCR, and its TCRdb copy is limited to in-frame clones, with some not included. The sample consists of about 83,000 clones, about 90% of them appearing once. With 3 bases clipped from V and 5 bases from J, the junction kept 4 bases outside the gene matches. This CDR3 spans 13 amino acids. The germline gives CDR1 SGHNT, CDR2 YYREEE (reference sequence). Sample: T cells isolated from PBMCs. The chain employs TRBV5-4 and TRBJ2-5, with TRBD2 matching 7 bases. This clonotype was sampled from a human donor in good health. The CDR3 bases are TGTGCCAGCAGCTACGGACTAGGCGAGACCCAGTACTTC. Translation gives CASSYGLGETQYF.